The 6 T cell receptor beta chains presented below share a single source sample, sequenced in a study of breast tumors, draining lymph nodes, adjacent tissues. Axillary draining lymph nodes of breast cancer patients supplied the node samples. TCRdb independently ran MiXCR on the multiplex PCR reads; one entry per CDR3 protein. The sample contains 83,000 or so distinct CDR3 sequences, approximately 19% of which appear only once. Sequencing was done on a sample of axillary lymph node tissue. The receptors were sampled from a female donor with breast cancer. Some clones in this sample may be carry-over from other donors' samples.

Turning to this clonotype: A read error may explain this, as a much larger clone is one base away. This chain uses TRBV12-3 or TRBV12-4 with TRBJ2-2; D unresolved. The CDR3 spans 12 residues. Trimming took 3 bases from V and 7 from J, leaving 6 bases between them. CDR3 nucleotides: TGTGCCAGCAGTTTTGGGTTCGGGGAGCTGTTTTTT. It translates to CASSFGFGELFF.

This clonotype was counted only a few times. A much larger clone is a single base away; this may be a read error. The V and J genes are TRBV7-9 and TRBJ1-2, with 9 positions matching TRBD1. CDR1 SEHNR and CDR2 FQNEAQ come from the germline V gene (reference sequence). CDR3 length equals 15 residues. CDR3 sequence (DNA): TGTGCCAGCAGCTTTACGGGTACAGGGGGCAGAGGCTACGCCTTC. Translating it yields CASSFTGTGGRGYAF.

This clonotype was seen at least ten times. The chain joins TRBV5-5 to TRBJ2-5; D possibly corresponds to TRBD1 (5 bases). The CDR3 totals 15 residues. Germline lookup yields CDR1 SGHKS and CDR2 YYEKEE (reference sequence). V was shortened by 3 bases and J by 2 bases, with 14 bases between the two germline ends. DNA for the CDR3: TGTGCCAGCAGCTCGCTACAGGCGTCTCAAGAGACCCAGTACTTC. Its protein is CASSSLQASQETQYF.

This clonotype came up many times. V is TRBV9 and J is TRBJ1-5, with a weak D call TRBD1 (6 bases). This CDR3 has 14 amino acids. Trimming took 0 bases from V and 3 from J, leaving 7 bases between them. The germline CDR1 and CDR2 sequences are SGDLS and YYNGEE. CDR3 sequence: CASSVGTVNQPQHF. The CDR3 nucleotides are TGTGCCAGCAGCGTAGGGACAGTCAATCAGCCCCAGCATTTT.

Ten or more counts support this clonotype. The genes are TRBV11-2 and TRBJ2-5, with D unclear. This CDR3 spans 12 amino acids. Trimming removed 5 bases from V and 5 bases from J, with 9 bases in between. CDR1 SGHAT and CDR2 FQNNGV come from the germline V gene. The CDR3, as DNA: TGTGCCAGCAGCCGATATAGCGAGACCCAGTACTTC. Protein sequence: CASSRYSETQYF.

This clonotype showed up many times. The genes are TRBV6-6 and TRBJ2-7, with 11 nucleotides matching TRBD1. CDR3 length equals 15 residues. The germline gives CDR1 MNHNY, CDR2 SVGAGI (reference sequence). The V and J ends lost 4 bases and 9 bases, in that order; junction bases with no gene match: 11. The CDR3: CASSSVTWDRGLQYF. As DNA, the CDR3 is TGTGCCAGCAGTTCAGTAACCTGGGACAGGGGGTTGCAGTACTTC.